This passage covers 26 T cell receptor beta chains from one sample sequenced in a study of T cell responses to AZD1222 COVID-19 vaccine listed by TCRdb under 2021. Receptor amplification or capture employed the immunoSEQ multiplex PCR assay. The source is immuneACCESS, and TCRdb retained only in-frame sequences with V and J called. Part of the clones is not carried over; for the studies checked, unresolved V genes explain less than half of this, and the remainder is unexplained. This sample is represented by roughly 150,000 clones; approximately 90% of them were singletons. More than 3% of the sample goes to the ten largest clones. What this sample's time point label stands for: baseline before first vaccination. Sequenced here: peripheral blood, sampled on day 0 of AZD1222 vaccination. Every receptor here comes from an adult in good health.

In DNA, the CDR3 is TGTGCCAGCAGCTTATACCAGGGGCAAGAGACCCAGTACTTC. Its translation: CASSLYQGQETQYF. The chain couples TRBV7-2 to TRBJ2-5, with TRBD1 as a possible D gene (6 bases). V lost 2 bases and J lost 2, with 9 bases in between. CDR1 is SGHTA, CDR2 FQGNSA, per germline. The CDR3 has 14 residues.

The chain couples TRBV7-6 to TRBJ1-3, with D unclear. Germline values: CDR1 SGHVS, CDR2 FNYEAQ. The length of the CDR3 is 15 residues. V was clipped by 1 base and J by 4 bases, with 11 bases between them. CDR3: CASSLGPSPGNTIYF. The CDR3 region has the DNA TGTGCCAGCAGCTTAGGTCCCAGTCCCGGAAACACCATATATTTT. The full variable domain, in which reference TRBV7-6 and TRBJ1-3 provide the parts outside the CDR3, is GAGVSQSPRYKVTKRGQDVALRCDPISGHVSLYWYRQALGQGPEFLTYFNYEAQQDKSGLPNDRFSAERPEGSISTLTIQRTEQRDSAMYRCASSLGPSPGNTIYFGEGSWLTVV.

V gene TRBV19 combines with J gene TRBJ1-1, with 7 bases identical to TRBD1. V gave up 6 bases and J gave up 0 bases; unmatched junction bases: 10. CDR3 length equals 16 residues. CDR1 and CDR2 from the germline V gene are LNHDA and SQIVND (reference sequence). This CDR3 is CASRNLQGMMNTEAFF. The CDR3 DNA reads TGTGCCAGTAGAAACCTACAGGGGATGATGAACACTGAAGCTTTCTTT.

The rearrangement links TRBV19 to TRBJ2-7, with 7 bases aligning to TRBD2. This CDR3 has 16 amino acids. J gave up 0 bases and V 4 bases, and 9 bases lay outside the gene matches. CDR1 LNHDA and CDR2 SQIVND come from the germline V gene (reference sequence). The chain's CDR3 is CASSRALGGSSYEQYF. CDR3 DNA sequence: TGTGCCAGTAGTAGGGCCCTTGGCGGGAGCTCCTACGAGCAGTACTTC.

The chain combines TRBV11-3 with TRBJ2-2; D is unclear. V was trimmed by 5 bases and J by 5 bases, leaving 9 bases between them. The CDR3 is 13 residues long. The germline V gene encodes CDR1 SGHNT and CDR2 YENEEA. CDR3 in DNA: TGTGCCAGCAGCCGGGCACAGACCGGGGAGCTGTTTTTT. It is translated as CASSRAQTGELFF. The full variable domain, in which reference TRBV11-3 and TRBJ2-2 provide the parts outside the CDR3, is EAGVVQSPRYKIIEKKQPVAFWCNPISGHNTLYWYLQNLGQGPELLIRYENEEAVDDSQLPKDRFSAERLKGVDSTLKIQPAELGDSAVYLCASSRAQTGELFFGEGSRLTVL.

In DNA, the CDR3 is TGTGCCAGTAGTACCCTAGCCTCCACCGGGGAGCTGTTTTTT. Its protein is CASSTLASTGELFF. The chain carries TRBV19 and TRBJ2-2; tentatively, D is TRBD2 (5 bases). Germline V gene lookup returns CDR1 LNHDA and CDR2 SQIVND (reference sequence). V lost 4 bases to trimming and J lost 4 bases, with 10 bases between them. This CDR3 is 14 amino acids long.

The V and J genes are TRBV15 and TRBJ2-1, with 16 bases that match TRBD2. The J segment lost 8 bases and the V segment lost 4 bases, leaving 8 bases of the junction unmatched. The V gene's germline CDR1 is LNHNV and CDR2 YYDKDF (reference sequence). The CDR3 is 17 amino acids. The CDR3 here is CATSNTGLAGGGDEQFF. CDR3 nucleotide sequence: TGTGCCACCAGCAACACGGGACTAGCGGGAGGGGGCGATGAGCAGTTCTTC.

The chain recombines TRBV15 with TRBJ2-5; 8 bases match TRBD2. The germline CDR1 and CDR2 sequences are LNHNV and YYDKDF (reference sequence). V dropped 0 bases and J dropped 5; count of bases not matched to a gene: 5. The CDR3 consists of 15 residues. CDR3 nucleotide sequence: TGTGCCACCAGCAGAGAAATAGCGGGGCCGGAGACCCAGTACTTC. Translation: CATSREIAGPETQYF. Drawing the rest from reference TRBV15 and TRBJ2-5, the complete variable domain is DAMVIQNPRYQVTQFGKPVTLSCSQTLNHNVMYWYQQKSSQAPKLLFHYYDKDFNNEADTPDNFQSRRPNTSFCFLDIRSPGLGDTAMYLCATSREIAGPETQYFGPGTRLLVL.

V and J are TRBV25-1 and TRBJ1-5; D unclear. The CDR3 has 16 amino acids. Germline V CDR1 and CDR2: MGHDK, SYGVNS. V dropped 2 bases and J dropped 0 bases, with 11 bases sitting between them. The CDR3 DNA follows: TGTGCCAGCAGTGAAGGTTTGTGGCTTAGCAATCAGCCCCAGCATTTT. It encodes CASSEGLWLSNQPQHF.

The chain links TRBV19 to TRBJ2-7; D may be TRBD1 or TRBD2 (6 bases each). Germline V CDR1 and CDR2: LNHDA, SQIVND (reference sequence). V was pared by 11 bases and J by 7 bases, with 15 bases between. The CDR3 has 11 amino acids. CDR3 amino acids: CALNGGREQYF. CDR3 coding DNA: TGTGCCCTGAACGGGGGCAGGGAGCAGTACTTC.

The CDR3 sequence is CASSFLGTSGRRTDTQYF. CDR3 nucleotides: TGTGCCAGCAGCTTCCTAGGGACTAGCGGGAGGCGCACAGATACGCAGTATTTT. This chain connects TRBV7-2 to TRBJ2-3, with TRBD2 identical over 15 bases. The CDR3 spans 18 residues. V shed 3 bases and J 1 base; nucleotides not matched to a gene: 5. The germline CDR1 and CDR2 sequences are SGHTA and FQGNSA.

The chain links TRBV3-1 (or the pseudogene TRBV3-2) to TRBJ1-1; 10 nucleotides agree with TRBD1. CDR1 is LGHDT and CDR2 is YNNKEL in the germline V gene (reference sequence). After removal of 4 bases from V and 5 bases from J, the junction contained 10 bases not matched to a gene. The CDR3 consists of 16 residues. CDR3 DNA sequence: TGTGCCAGCAGCCCGGGACAGGGGATCGGGGGGACTGAAGCTTTCTTT. This gives the protein CASSPGQGIGGTEAFF.

Worth noting for this clone: The junction departs from germline at one end; a sequencing error may be responsible. The chain links TRBV7-2 to TRBJ2-7; TRBD2 aligns across 12 bases. Germline CDR1 is SGHTA and CDR2 is FQGNSA. The CDR3 covers 15 residues. The CDR3: CARSAGLAGPREQYF. DNA of the CDR3: TGTGCCCGCAGCGCCGGACTAGCGGGACCTCGGGAGCAGTACTTC.

The gene calls are TRBV5-4 and TRBJ1-4; 11 bases align to TRBD1. Trimming at V came to 4 bases and at J to 2 bases, leaving 4 bases not matched to a gene. Per the germline V gene, CDR1 is SGHNT and CDR2 is YYREEE (reference sequence). The CDR3 covers 16 residues. The CDR3 sequence is CASSPDRGLTNEKLFF. The CDR3 DNA is TGTGCCAGCAGCCCGGACAGGGGGCTGACTAATGAAAAACTGTTTTTT.

The genes are TRBV5-5 and TRBJ2-7, with a possible D match to TRBD1 (6 bases). Per germline, CDR1 SGHKS and CDR2 YYEKEE (reference sequence). CDR3 length: 14 residues. Trimming shortened V by 0 bases and J by 5 bases, and 12 bases separated the two germline ends. This chain's CDR3 is CASSLGAGAHEQYF. CDR3 coding DNA: TGTGCCAGCAGCTTGGGTGCAGGGGCCCACGAGCAGTACTTC.

V usage is TRBV5-1 and J usage is TRBJ2-7; 13 bases match TRBD2. The CDR3 covers 15 residues. The V and J ends lost 0 bases and 6 bases, in that order; junction bases with no gene match: 3. CDR1 is SGHRS, CDR2 YFSETQ, per germline. CDR3 amino acids: CASSLGLAGGSEQYF. The CDR3 DNA is TGCGCCAGCAGCTTGGGACTAGCGGGAGGTTCCGAGCAGTACTTC.

This chain links TRBV11-2 with TRBJ2-3; D is unresolved. Per germline, CDR1 SGHAT and CDR2 FQNNGV. This CDR3 is 13 amino acids long. Trimming left V 4 bases short and J 5 bases short, with 10 bases between. The CDR3 sequence: CASSSTMEDTQYF. The CDR3 nucleotides read TGTGCCAGCAGCTCAACAATGGAAGATACGCAGTATTTT. Combining the CDR3 with reference TRBV11-2 and TRBJ2-3 gives the whole variable domain EAGVAQSPRYKIIEKRQSVAFWCNPISGHATLYWYQQILGQGPKLLIQFQNNGVVDDSQLPKDRFSAERLKGVDSTLKIQPAKLEDSAVYLCASSSTMEDTQYFGPGTRLTVL.

This clone showed up many times. The chain employs TRBV7-6 and TRBJ1-5; D is ambiguous. This CDR3 has 16 amino acids. CDR1 is SGHVS and CDR2 is FNYEAQ in the germline V gene. With 1 base removed from V and 4 bases from J, the gap between germline ends came to 14 bases. CDR3 residues: CASSLVARTGNQPQHF. The DNA for the CDR3 is TGTGCCAGCAGCTTAGTAGCCCGGACGGGGAATCAGCCCCAGCATTTT. Supplemented by reference TRBV7-6 and TRBJ1-5, the full variable domain reads GAGVSQSPRYKVTKRGQDVALRCDPISGHVSLYWYRQALGQGPEFLTYFNYEAQQDKSGLPNDRFSAERPEGSISTLTIQRTEQRDSAMYRCASSLVARTGNQPQHFGDGTRLSIL.

This clone was seen only once. V and J are TRBV28 and TRBJ2-7, with TRBD1 identical over 8 bases. CDR1 is MDHEN and CDR2 is SYDVKM in the germline V gene. The CDR3 length is 18 residues. The junction had 18 bases not matched to a gene; V was cut back by 6 bases and J by 2 bases. This CDR3 is CASRSPRYQGAGAYEQYF. DNA for the CDR3: TGTGCCAGCAGATCACCTCGCTACCAGGGGGCAGGAGCCTACGAGCAGTACTTC.

This sequence joins TRBV7-3 and TRBJ2-6; no firm D call. Trimming removed 5 bases from V and 0 bases from J, with 26 bases in between. CDR1 and CDR2 from the germline V gene are SGHTA and FQGTGA. The CDR3 has 21 amino acids. The CDR3 reads CASSPTRIGLNSYSGANVLTF. CDR3 bases: TGTGCCAGCAGCCCCACGCGGATAGGATTGAATTCCTACTCTGGGGCCAACGTCCTGACTTTC.

This CDR3 is CASSHLAGETQYF. For the CDR3, the DNA is TGTGCCAGCAGTCATCTAGCTGGAGAGACCCAGTACTTC. This chain links TRBV14 with TRBJ2-5, with TRBD2 as a possible D gene (5 bases). Germline V gene lookup returns CDR1 SGHDN and CDR2 FVKESK. There are 13 residues in the CDR3. Deletions cut 6 bases from V and 4 bases from J, with 12 bases between.

V gene TRBV15 combines with J gene TRBJ1-1; D gene ambiguous. CDR1 is LNHNV, CDR2 YYDKDF, per germline (reference sequence). V lost 3 bases and J 4 bases, leaving 18 bases between the germline ends. CDR3 size: 16 residues. For the CDR3, the DNA is TGTGCCACCAGCAGTCCAGGATCTGTTATCGTCACTGAAGCTTTCTTT. Translation gives CATSSPGSVIVTEAFF.

The chain uses TRBV5-1 and TRBJ2-7; 7 bases are a match to TRBD2. Germline V gene sequence: CDR1 SGHRS, CDR2 YFSETQ. The CDR3 has 17 amino acids. V shed 0 bases, J shed 5 bases, and the junction held 14 bases outside the gene matches. CDR3 bases: TGCGCCAGCAGCTTGGGGTTTTCTGTTTCGGGAGGTCACGAGCAGTACTTC. Translated: CASSLGFSVSGGHEQYF.

The chain uses TRBV4-3 and TRBJ2-3; D is unclear. The ends were cut back, 0 bases at V and 2 bases at J, with 15 bases in the middle. The CDR3 sequence is 17 residues long. CDR1 is LGHNA, CDR2 YSLEER, per germline. CDR3 nucleotide sequence: TGCGCCAGCAGCCAAGAAGCGCCGGCGGTAACCACAGATACGCAGTATTTT. It yields the protein CASSQEAPAVTTDTQYF.

This chain connects TRBV21-1 to TRBJ2-7; the tabulated D call, TRBD1, remains unverified against the DNA. TRBV21-1 is a known pseudogene. There are 18 residues in the CDR3. The CDR3 is CASLPAGPRDSNSYEQYF. The CDR3 nucleotides read TGTGCCAGCCTCCCAGCGGGCCCCCGGGACAGTAACTCCTACGAGCAGTACTTC.

The rearrangement uses TRBV12-3 or TRBV12-4 and TRBJ1-5; D call uncertain. V lost 8 bases and J lost 6, with 11 bases in between. The CDR3 is 12 amino acids. CDR3: CASSPSTQPQHF. CDR3 DNA sequence: TGTGCCAGCTCCCCTAGTACTCAGCCCCAGCATTTT.